This T cell receptor beta chain was profiled in a study of cytomegalovirus exposure and HLA in healthy donors. Regarding this clone: Its antigen is unidentified.

The primer mix had 60 Vbeta and 13 Jbeta primers. Clones were sequenced by immunoSEQ multiplex PCR, and TCRdb holds only the in-frame ones, with some missing. Among under 200,000 clones, roughly four fifths were seen once, and the ten largest hold about 2%. Overall study results and limits: In vitro testing confirmed a few CMV-associated chains as specific for CMV antigens.

The V gene end was trimmed by 5 bases and the J gene end by 7 bases; junction bases not matched to a gene: 6. The germline CDR1 and CDR2 sequences are SGHVS and FQNEAQ. The CDR3 spans 15 residues. The sequencing sample was made of PBMCs. V gene TRBV7-8 combines with J gene TRBJ2-1; 12 bases fit TRBD1. The source is a woman aged 30 to 39 in good health and CMV-seropositive. DNA for the CDR3: TGTGCCAGCAGCCCGGGACAGGGGGCAGGGAATGAGCAGTTCTTC. Protein: CASSPGQGAGNEQFF.